This record covers a single TCR beta chain. V dropped 7 bases and J dropped 0 bases, with 15 bases sitting between them. This CDR3 spans 15 amino acids. CDR1 and CDR2 (germline): SGHRS, YFSETQ. Time point reported: after dendritic cell vaccination, including at tumor progression/relapse. Only patients with spare fresh-frozen tumor and over two years of follow-up were included. The primer mix had 60 V beta and 13 J beta primers. TCRdb's table, derived via immunoSEQ multiplex PCR, lists solely in-frame clones and lacks some. The repertoire holds about 90,000 clones, with around 83% as singletons. This specimen belongs to a study of glioma-infiltrating T cells after dendritic cell vaccination.

The receptor was isolated from a human donor with glioblastoma. The rearrangement links TRBV5-1 to TRBJ2-3; maybe TRBD2 (6 bases). The specimen comprised blood, sampled after dendritic cell vaccination. The CDR3 region has the DNA TGCGCCAGCGCCCTCCGGGACTTTAGCACAGATACGCAGTATTTT. It codes for CASALRDFSTDTQYF. The full variable domain, completed using reference TRBV5-1 and TRBJ2-3, is KAGVTQTPRYLIKTRGQQVTLSCSPISGHRSVSWYQQTPGQGLQFLFEYFSETQRNKGNFPGRFSGRQFSNSRSEMNVSTLELGDSALYLCASALRDFSTDTQYFGPGTRLTVL.